Presented here are 31 T cell receptor beta chains from one specimen sequenced in a study of blood T cell repertoires in COVID-19. Assay used: immunoSEQ multiplex PCR; TCRdb lists only in-frame clones, some missing. The sample contains 250,000 or so clones, around 83% of which appear only once. The sequenced sample was PBMCs or T cells enriched from blood (not recorded which). The receptors stem from a woman between 50 and 59 years old who had been exposed to COVID-19.

The rearrangement uses TRBV9 and TRBJ2-7; TRBD2 matches at 8 bases. The V segment lost 3 bases and the J segment 6 bases; nucleotides outside the gene matches: 14. Germline-derived CDR1 and CDR2 are SGDLS and YYNGEE. The length of the CDR3 is 16 residues. CDR3 sequence: CASSGGGAGAFFEQYF. Here the CDR3 DNA reads TGTGCCAGCAGCGGCGGGGGAGCGGGGGCCTTTTTCGAGCAGTACTTC.

J is TRBJ2-2 and V is TRBV19; possibly TRBD1 for D (6 bases). Trimming pared 5 bases from V and 1 base from J, leaving 11 bases between. Germline CDR1 is LNHDA and CDR2 is SQIVND (reference sequence). The CDR3 runs to 15 residues. The CDR3 loop reads CASSPGTRNTGELFF. The CDR3 nucleotides are TGTGCCAGTAGTCCCGGGACAAGGAACACCGGGGAGCTGTTTTTT.

The rearrangement joins TRBV11-2 to TRBJ1-1; D unresolved. This CDR3 spans 16 amino acids. Germline CDR1 SGHAT, CDR2 FQNNGV. V was pared by 5 bases and J by 0 bases, with 16 bases between. The CDR3 spells CASSPRGQLVNTEAFF. The CDR3 bases are TGTGCCAGCAGCCCTCGCGGGCAGCTAGTGAACACTGAAGCTTTCTTT.

This clone was observed a single time. The chain combines TRBV11-2 with TRBJ2-2; D is perhaps TRBD1 (6 bases). The CDR3 loop spans 15 amino acids. V was clipped by 6 bases and J by 1 base, with 12 bases between them. Germline V gene lookup returns CDR1 SGHAT and CDR2 FQNNGV. The CDR3 DNA reads as TGTGCCAGCAGGCCCATGACAGGGAACACCGGGGAGCTGTTTTTT. This encodes CASRPMTGNTGELFF. Variable domain in full (rest from reference TRBV11-2 and TRBJ2-2): EAGVAQSPRYKIIEKRQSVAFWCNPISGHATLYWYQQILGQGPKLLIQFQNNGVVDDSQLPKDRFSAERLKGVDSTLKIQPAKLEDSAVYLCASRPMTGNTGELFFGEGSRLTVL.

CDR3 amino acids: CASSALVSTGELFF. The CDR3 DNA sequence: TGTGCCAGCAGCGCTCTCGTATCCACCGGGGAGCTGTTTTTT. The V call is TRBV9, the J call TRBJ2-2; D remains ambiguous. The CDR3 extends over 14 amino acids. CDR1 and CDR2 from the germline V gene are SGDLS and YYNGEE. With 3 bases removed from V and 4 bases from J, the gap between germline ends came to 10 bases.

This clone was recorded only once. The chain recombines TRBV19 with TRBJ1-3; D remains unclear. Trimming removed 8 bases at V and 1 base at J, with 15 bases between. CDR1 LNHDA and CDR2 SQIVND come from the germline V gene (reference sequence). There are 15 residues in the CDR3. Here the CDR3 reads CASHRELRSGNTIYF. CDR3 in DNA: TGTGCCAGTCACCGGGAGCTAAGATCTGGAAACACCATATATTTT. Filled out from reference TRBV19 and TRBJ1-3, the complete variable domain reads DGGITQSPKYLFRKEGQNVTLSCEQNLNHDAMYWYRQDPGQGLRLIYYSQIVNDFQKGDIAEGYSVSREKKESFPLTVTSAQKNPTAFYLCASHRELRSGNTIYFGEGSWLTVV.

This sequence joins TRBV25-1 and TRBJ1-2; D perhaps matches TRBD1 (5 bases). Trimming cost V 10 bases and J 0 bases, with 9 bases left between them. The CDR3 is made up of 12 amino acids. Germline V lookup: CDR1 MGHDK, CDR2 SYGVNS. The CDR3 loop reads CATRTPNYGYTF. As DNA, the CDR3 is TGTGCCACCAGGACACCTAACTATGGCTACACCTTC.

This clone was counted between two and nine times. This sequence joins TRBV2 and TRBJ2-5, with 11 bases that match TRBD2. V trimming: 5 bases; J trimming: 4 bases; junction bases outside the gene matches: 9. The CDR3 is 16 residues long. The germline CDR1 and CDR2 sequences are SNHLY and FYNNEI. The CDR3 loop reads CASSRASGGITETQYF. DNA of the CDR3: TGTGCCAGCAGTAGAGCTAGCGGGGGGATTACAGAGACCCAGTACTTC.

The V and J genes are TRBV5-8 and TRBJ2-7; 7 positions agree with TRBD1. With V trimmed by 2 bases and J by 6 bases, 8 bases remained unmatched. The CDR3 is 14 residues long. Germline V gene sequence: CDR1 SGHTS, CDR2 YDEGEE. In DNA form, the CDR3 reads TGTGCCAGCAGCTTAAGGGGGCATGTTAGCGAGCAGTACTTC. Its translation is CASSLRGHVSEQYF.

This clone was observed a single time. The chain joins TRBV28 to TRBJ1-1; no definite D call. CDR1 and CDR2 (germline): MDHEN, SYDVKM. The CDR3 has 12 amino acids. The germline V and J ends were trimmed by 5 bases and 7 bases, with 11 bases remaining between them. Written as DNA, the CDR3 is TGTGCCAGCAGTCAAAGTCGAGTTGAAGCTTTCTTT. It codes for CASSQSRVEAFF.

V gene TRBV6-5 combines with J gene TRBJ1-2; no firm D call. Trimming cost V 5 bases and J 6 bases, with 16 bases left between them. The CDR3 is 14 residues long. In germline, CDR1 is MNHEY, CDR2 SVGAGI. CDR3 DNA: TGTGCCAGCAGTCCCCCCGGCGGTTATCATGGCTACACCTTC. Protein: CASSPPGGYHGYTF.

The chain carries TRBV7-9 and TRBJ2-2, with D hard to call. Looked up from germline, CDR1 is SEHNR and CDR2 is FQNEAQ (reference sequence). Trimming stripped 3 bases from V and 1 base from J, with 6 bases between. The CDR3 consists of 14 residues. The DNA of the CDR3 is TGTGCCAGCAGCTTCGGCGGGAACACCGGGGAGCTGTTTTTT. The encoded protein is CASSFGGNTGELFF.

The genes are TRBV9 and TRBJ1-3; D is undetermined. Looked up from germline, CDR1 is SGDLS and CDR2 is YYNGEE. The CDR3 is made up of 16 amino acids. Trimming left V 0 bases short and J 0 bases short, with 10 bases between. CDR3 protein: CASSVDQTHSGNTIYF. CDR3 nucleotide sequence: TGTGCCAGCAGCGTAGACCAGACTCACTCTGGAAACACCATATATTTT.

The V gene is TRBV5-1, the J gene TRBJ2-1, with 12 nucleotides matching TRBD2. The CDR3 spans 18 residues. Germline V gene lookup returns CDR1 SGHRS and CDR2 YFSETQ. V shed 3 bases and J 3 bases; nucleotides not matched to a gene: 10. The CDR3 reads CASSSGLAGLAYYNEQFF. CDR3 nucleotide sequence: TGCGCCAGCAGCTCTGGACTAGCGGGGTTAGCCTACTACAATGAGCAGTTCTTC.

The rearrangement uses TRBV2 and TRBJ1-4, with 9 bases identical to TRBD1. With V trimmed by 3 bases and J by 6 bases, 5 bases remained unmatched. Germline V CDR1 and CDR2: SNHLY, FYNNEI. The CDR3 consists of 15 residues. In DNA, the CDR3 is TGTGCCAGCAGTGAGGAGGGGACAGGGCATGAAAAACTGTTTTTT. Its translation is CASSEEGTGHEKLFF.

The chain couples TRBV6-5 to TRBJ2-5; D is undetermined. Germline-derived CDR1 and CDR2 are MNHEY and SVGAGI. This CDR3 contains 11 residues. Trimming removed 3 bases at V and 8 bases at J, with 7 bases between. In nucleotides, the CDR3 is TGTGCCAGCAGTTATCGCAGAACCCAGTACTTC. It yields the protein CASSYRRTQYF.

The chain couples TRBV7-9 to TRBJ2-7, with 9 bases matching TRBD1. This CDR3 comprises 14 residues. Germline CDR1 SEHNR, CDR2 FQNEAQ (reference sequence). V lost 4 bases and J lost 7; bases outside the gene matches: 8. CDR3 DNA sequence: TGTGCCAGCAGCTCCACAGGGGGCACATGGGAGCAGTACTTC. Translated: CASSSTGGTWEQYF.

This clone was counted once. The chain combines TRBV5-1 with TRBJ1-6; D is unclear. V was shortened by 0 bases and J by 10 bases, with 8 bases between the two germline ends. Germline CDR1 SGHRS, CDR2 YFSETQ. This CDR3 spans 13 amino acids. CDR3 DNA sequence: TGCGCCAGCAGCTTGGCGGGAGGATCACCCCTCCACTTT. Translating it yields CASSLAGGSPLHF.

V is TRBV18 and J is TRBJ2-1; 10 bases map to TRBD2. Germline assignment: CDR1 KGHSH and CDR2 LQKENI. The CDR3 has 17 amino acids. The V segment lost 1 base and the J segment 7 bases; nucleotides outside the gene matches: 10. Here the CDR3 reads CASSPQSGGARGNEQFF. The CDR3 nucleotides read TGTGCCAGCTCACCACAAAGCGGGGGGGCCCGAGGAAATGAGCAGTTCTTC.

The V gene is TRBV7-2, the J gene TRBJ1-5, with D unresolved. Per germline, CDR1 SGHTA and CDR2 FQGNSA. Trimming removed 6 bases from V and 3 bases from J, with 9 bases in between. The CDR3 is 13 residues long. The CDR3 spells CASRRDPNQPQHF. CDR3 nucleotides: TGTGCCAGCAGGCGGGATCCCAATCAGCCCCAGCATTTT.

The chain joins TRBV3-1 (or the pseudogene TRBV3-2) to TRBJ1-1; D unclear. From germline, CDR1 is LGHDT and CDR2 YNNKEL (reference sequence). The CDR3 loop spans 13 amino acids. Trimming took off 4 bases at V and 4 bases at J, with 10 bases between the two ends. CDR3 region: CASSRVEGTEAFF. The CDR3 DNA reads as TGTGCCAGCAGCCGAGTCGAGGGCACTGAAGCTTTCTTT.

The V call is TRBV24-1, the J call TRBJ2-7; maybe TRBD2 (5 bases). The germline gives CDR1 KGHDR, CDR2 SFDVKD. This CDR3 region has 13 residues. V lost 8 bases and J lost 7, with 17 bases in between. CDR3 region: CATKDGNREEQYF. In DNA, the CDR3 is TGTGCCACCAAGGATGGTAATAGGGAGGAGCAGTACTTC.

The chain joins TRBV27 to TRBJ2-1, with 7 positions matching TRBD1. Germline values: CDR1 MNHEY, CDR2 SMNVEV (reference sequence). The CDR3 covers 15 residues. The junction had 6 bases not matched to a gene; V was cut back by 5 bases and J by 2 bases. The CDR3 DNA reads TGTGCCAGCAGTCCCGGACAGGCGCCCTACAATGAGCAGTTCTTC. This gives the protein CASSPGQAPYNEQFF.

This clone was counted a few times. V gene TRBV4-2 combines with J gene TRBJ2-1; 7 bases line up with TRBD2. Trimming cost V 0 bases and J 7 bases; bases outside gene matches: 9. The CDR3 contains 16 residues. CDR1 and CDR2 from the germline V gene are LGHNA and YNFKEQ. The CDR3 coding sequence is TGTGCCAGCAGCCAAGAACGTGCGGGGGTGTGGAATGAGCAGTTCTTC. It encodes CASSQERAGVWNEQFF.

This clone was picked up a small number of times. The V and J genes are TRBV2 and TRBJ2-7; 7 bases match TRBD2. This CDR3 has 15 amino acids. With 4 bases clipped from V and 7 bases from J, the junction kept 13 bases outside the gene matches. CDR1 and CDR2 from the germline V gene are SNHLY and FYNNEI. CDR3 sequence (DNA): TGTGCCAGCAGTGGAGGGAGGGGCACCGCGGGGGAGCAGTACTTC. This translates into CASSGGRGTAGEQYF.

CDR3 bases: TGCAGCGCTGCCCTAACTGAAGCTTTCTTT. Amino acid sequence: CSAALTEAFF. J is TRBJ1-1 and V is TRBV20-1; D gene ambiguous. CDR3 length: 10 amino acids. Germline CDR1 is DFQATT and CDR2 is SNEGSKA (reference sequence).

This clone was counted once. The chain employs TRBV2 and TRBJ1-5; 8 nucleotides align to TRBD1. The ends lost 6 bases at V and 2 bases at J; junction bases unmatched: 3. The length of the CDR3 is 14 residues. The V gene's germline CDR1 is SNHLY and CDR2 FYNNEI. CDR3 bases: TGTGCCAGCAGGGCGGGACAGGGCAATCAGCCCCAGCATTTT. The encoded protein is CASRAGQGNQPQHF.

Comment on this clone: Other nucleotide sequences in the sample specify the same CDR3. The chain couples TRBV7-7 to TRBJ1-1, with a possible D match to TRBD1 (5 bases). There are 13 residues in the CDR3. V lost 5 bases and J 1 base, leaving 8 bases between the germline ends. Germline values: CDR1 SSHAT, CDR2 FNYEAQ (reference sequence). The CDR3 DNA is TGTGCCAGCAGCCGCGACAGGAACACTGAAGCTTTCTTT. The encoded protein is CASSRDRNTEAFF.

This rearrangement joins TRBV9 to TRBJ1-3; D perhaps matches TRBD1 (5 bases). The CDR3 sequence is 14 residues long. V gave up 3 bases and J gave up 1 base, with 8 bases separating them. In germline, CDR1 is SGDLS, CDR2 YYNGEE. CDR3 sequence reads: CASSEQDSGNTIYF. CDR3 in DNA: TGTGCCAGCAGCGAACAGGATTCTGGAAACACCATATATTTT.

The genes are TRBV5-1 and TRBJ2-3; tentatively, D is TRBD2 (7 bases). From germline, CDR1 is SGHRS and CDR2 YFSETQ. The V end lost 0 bases, the J end lost 5 bases, and 13 bases lay between the germline ends. This CDR3 comprises 15 residues. CDR3 sequence reads: CASSLGGGRVDTQYF. The CDR3 region has the DNA TGCGCCAGCAGCTTGGGCGGGGGCCGGGTAGATACGCAGTATTTT.

The chain has TRBV28 and TRBJ1-2; possible D gene TRBD1, 6 bases. The CDR3 is 16 amino acids. Looked up from germline, CDR1 is MDHEN and CDR2 is SYDVKM. Trimming removed 8 bases at V and 4 bases at J, with 23 bases between. DNA for the CDR3: TGTGCCAGCGGATCAACAGGGAAGGCACGGACCTATGGCTACACCTTC. This gives the protein CASGSTGKARTYGYTF.